What follows are 18 T cell receptor beta chains derived from one specimen sequenced in a study of cytomegalovirus exposure and HLA in healthy donors. Primers included in the PCR were 60 Vbeta and 13 Jbeta primers. Measured with immunoSEQ multiplex PCR; TCRdb has only the in-frame clones, and not every one. The sample holds about 140,000 clones, roughly three quarters seen once. Sequencing used PBMCs. The origin of the receptors is a male donor in good health and CMV-seronegative.

The chain has TRBV6-5 and TRBJ1-2; 8 bases are shared with TRBD1. Germline CDR1 reads MNHEY; CDR2 reads SVGAGI. The CDR3 is 14 residues long. With V trimmed by 2 bases and J by 4 bases, 3 bases remained unmatched. CDR3 loop: CASSYADRAYGYTF. Written as DNA, the CDR3 is TGTGCCAGCAGTTACGCGGACAGGGCCTATGGCTACACCTTC.

This chain uses TRBV27 with TRBJ2-1; the match to TRBD2 covers 15 bases. V shed 2 bases, J shed 7 bases, and the junction held 9 bases outside the gene matches. Germline CDR1 MNHEY, CDR2 SMNVEV (reference sequence). The CDR3 is 18 amino acids. CDR3 sequence: CASSLRTSGGAMRNEQFF. CDR3 DNA: TGTGCCAGCAGTTTAAGGACTAGCGGGGGGGCGATGAGGAATGAGCAGTTCTTC.

This chain uses TRBV25-1 with TRBJ2-7; D unresolved. The CDR3 covers 14 residues. The germline CDR1 and CDR2 sequences are MGHDK and SYGVNS. Trimming took 4 bases from V and 5 from J, leaving 15 bases between them. The CDR3: CASSARPRRNEQYF. In DNA, the CDR3 is TGTGCCAGCAGTGCTCGTCCCCGCAGAAACGAGCAGTACTTC.

This chain uses TRBV28 with TRBJ2-7; 8 bases fit TRBD1. With 3 bases clipped from V and 6 bases from J, the junction kept 16 bases outside the gene matches. There are 17 residues in the CDR3. The V gene's germline CDR1 is MDHEN and CDR2 SYDVKM. CDR3: CASSFVQGASSFGEQYF. Here the CDR3 DNA reads TGTGCCAGCAGTTTCGTCCAGGGGGCGAGTTCGTTCGGCGAGCAGTACTTC. Full variable domain (remainder filled in from reference TRBV28 and TRBJ2-7): DVKVTQSSRYLVKRTGEKVFLECVQDMDHENMFWYRQDPGLGLRLIYFSYDVKMKEKGDIPEGYSVSREKKERFSLILESASTNQTSMYLCASSFVQGASSFGEQYFGPGTRLTVT.

The V and J genes are TRBV5-6 and TRBJ2-2; 9 nucleotides match TRBD1. Germline lookup yields CDR1 SGHDT and CDR2 YYEEEE. The ends lost 0 bases at V and 6 bases at J; junction bases unmatched: 6. CDR3 size: 16 residues. This CDR3 is CASSLAGQGLAGELFF. The CDR3 nucleotides are TGTGCCAGCAGCTTGGCGGGACAGGGTTTGGCCGGGGAGCTGTTTTTT.

The chain has TRBV7-3 and TRBJ1-2; no definite D call. Germline V gives CDR1 SGHTA, CDR2 FQGTGA. The CDR3 loop spans 13 amino acids. V gave up 5 bases and J gave up 2 bases, with 9 bases separating them. The CDR3 loop reads CASSPGMNYGYTF. CDR3 DNA sequence: TGTGCCAGCAGCCCAGGAATGAACTATGGCTACACCTTC.

In regard to this clone: At one boundary the junction diverges from the germline segment, which might be a read error. The chain is built from TRBV7-7 and TRBJ1-6; 8 bases match TRBD1. In germline, CDR1 is SSHAT, CDR2 FNYEAQ (reference sequence). This CDR3 has 16 amino acids. CDR3 loop: CASSPRQGNYNSPLHF. For the CDR3, the DNA is TGTGCTAGCAGCCCTCGACAGGGGAACTATAATTCACCCCTCCACTTT.

The chain carries TRBV15 and TRBJ2-1; tentative D call: TRBD2 (6 bases). The germline gives CDR1 LNHNV, CDR2 YYDKDF (reference sequence). The CDR3 sequence is 17 residues long. V lost 1 base, J lost 8 bases, and 21 bases lay in between. CDR3 in DNA: TGTGCCACCAGCAGAGCAGGAGGAGGGGCGCGTCGATATGAGCAGTTCTTC. Its protein product is CATSRAGGGARRYEQFF.

The chain uses TRBV30 and TRBJ1-1; 7 nucleotides align to TRBD1. The germline gives CDR1 GTSNPN, CDR2 SVGIG (reference sequence). The CDR3 contains 13 residues. After removal of 2 bases from V and 8 bases from J, the junction contained 8 bases not matched to a gene. In nucleotides, the CDR3 is TGTGCCTGGAGTACCCGGACAGGAGCCGAAGCTTTCTTT. Protein sequence: CAWSTRTGAEAFF. Full variable domain (remainder filled in from reference TRBV30 and TRBJ1-1): SQTIHQWPATLVQPVGSPLSLECTVEGTSNPNLYWYRQAAGRGLQLLFYSVGIGQISSEVPQNLSASRPQDRQFILSSKKLLLSDSGFYLCAWSTRTGAEAFFGQGTRLTVV.

The chain carries TRBV7-2 and TRBJ2-7; no clear D. CDR3 length equals 14 residues. The germline V and J ends were trimmed by 1 base and 1 base, with 8 bases remaining between them. The germline CDR1 and CDR2 sequences are SGHTA and FQGNSA. CDR3 in amino acids: CASSLVTASYEQYF. The CDR3 region has the DNA TGTGCCAGCAGCTTAGTCACAGCTTCCTACGAGCAGTACTTC.

This clone was observed a single time. The rearrangement uses TRBV14 and TRBJ2-2, with D perhaps matching TRBD2 (5 bases). V gave up 4 bases and J gave up 3 bases, with 12 bases separating them. The CDR3 is 15 amino acids. Germline assignment: CDR1 SGHDN and CDR2 FVKESK. CDR3: CASSPLLGDTGELFF. CDR3 nucleotide sequence: TGTGCCAGCAGCCCACTACTAGGAGACACCGGGGAGCTGTTTTTT.

The CDR3: CASSPPRGPGNTIYF. For the CDR3, the DNA is TGTGCCAGCAGCCCGCCAAGGGGGCCCGGAAACACCATATATTTT. This chain links TRBV5-6 with TRBJ1-3; 7 nucleotides align to TRBD1. The CDR3 runs to 15 residues. The germline CDR1 and CDR2 sequences are SGHDT and YYEEEE. J lost 4 bases, V lost 4 bases, and 8 bases had no gene match.

The rearrangement links TRBV7-2 to TRBJ2-7; D not certain. The CDR3 has 13 residues. Germline V lookup: CDR1 SGHTA, CDR2 FQGNSA. Deletions cut 1 base from V and 3 bases from J, with 7 bases between. CDR3 bases: TGTGCCAGCAGCTTAGTAGTAGACTACGAGCAGTACTTC. It yields the protein CASSLVVDYEQYF.

In this sample, this clone turned up once. This rearrangement joins TRBV7-2 to TRBJ1-5; D call uncertain. V was clipped by 3 bases and J by 5 bases, with 5 bases between them. Germline V gene sequence: CDR1 SGHTA, CDR2 FQGNSA. The CDR3 covers 12 residues. As DNA, the CDR3 is TGTGCCAGCAGCTTGCGGGATCAGCCCCAGCATTTT. This codes for CASSLRDQPQHF.

This chain joins TRBV28 and TRBJ2-2; 8 bases align to TRBD2. Trimming cost V 7 bases and J 3 bases; bases outside gene matches: 4. CDR1 is MDHEN and CDR2 is SYDVKM in the germline V gene. This CDR3 region has 14 residues. The CDR3 DNA follows: TGTGCCAGCAACCGAGCGGGGGACACCGGGGAGCTGTTTTTT. Its translation is CASNRAGDTGELFF. Filled out from reference TRBV28 and TRBJ2-2, the complete variable domain reads DVKVTQSSRYLVKRTGEKVFLECVQDMDHENMFWYRQDPGLGLRLIYFSYDVKMKEKGDIPEGYSVSREKKERFSLILESASTNQTSMYLCASNRAGDTGELFFGEGSRLTVL.

The chain carries TRBV9 and TRBJ1-4; D is unclear. The CDR3 is 17 amino acids. The V and J ends lost 4 bases and 0 bases respectively, with 16 bases between them. Germline V gives CDR1 SGDLS, CDR2 YYNGEE. The CDR3 nucleotides read TGTGCCAGCAGCCCCCGGTTGTTGCCTGCAACTAATGAAAAACTGTTTTTT. Encoded protein: CASSPRLLPATNEKLFF.

This chain links TRBV1 with TRBJ2-3; the DNA was not used to check the table's D call, TRBD2. TRBV1 is described as a pseudogene. This CDR3 has 18 residues. CDR3 coding DNA: TGCACCAGCAGCCAAAGGCGGACTAGCGGGAGAGACTCTGATACGCAGTATTTT. Amino acid sequence: CTSSQRRTSGRDSDTQYF.

This rearrangement joins TRBV15 to TRBJ2-7, with D possibly TRBD1 on 5 matching bases. Germline V CDR1 and CDR2: LNHNV, YYDKDF (reference sequence). This CDR3 spans 16 amino acids. Between the trimmed V and J ends, which lost 5 bases and 0 bases, there was a span of 17 bases. The CDR3 spells CATSPRLTAISYEQYF. The CDR3, as DNA: TGTGCCACCAGCCCAAGACTGACAGCGATCTCCTACGAGCAGTACTTC. Full variable domain (rest looked up from reference TRBV15 and TRBJ2-7): DAMVIQNPRYQVTQFGKPVTLSCSQTLNHNVMYWYQQKSSQAPKLLFHYYDKDFNNEADTPDNFQSRRPNTSFCFLDIRSPGLGDTAMYLCATSPRLTAISYEQYFGPGTRLTVT.